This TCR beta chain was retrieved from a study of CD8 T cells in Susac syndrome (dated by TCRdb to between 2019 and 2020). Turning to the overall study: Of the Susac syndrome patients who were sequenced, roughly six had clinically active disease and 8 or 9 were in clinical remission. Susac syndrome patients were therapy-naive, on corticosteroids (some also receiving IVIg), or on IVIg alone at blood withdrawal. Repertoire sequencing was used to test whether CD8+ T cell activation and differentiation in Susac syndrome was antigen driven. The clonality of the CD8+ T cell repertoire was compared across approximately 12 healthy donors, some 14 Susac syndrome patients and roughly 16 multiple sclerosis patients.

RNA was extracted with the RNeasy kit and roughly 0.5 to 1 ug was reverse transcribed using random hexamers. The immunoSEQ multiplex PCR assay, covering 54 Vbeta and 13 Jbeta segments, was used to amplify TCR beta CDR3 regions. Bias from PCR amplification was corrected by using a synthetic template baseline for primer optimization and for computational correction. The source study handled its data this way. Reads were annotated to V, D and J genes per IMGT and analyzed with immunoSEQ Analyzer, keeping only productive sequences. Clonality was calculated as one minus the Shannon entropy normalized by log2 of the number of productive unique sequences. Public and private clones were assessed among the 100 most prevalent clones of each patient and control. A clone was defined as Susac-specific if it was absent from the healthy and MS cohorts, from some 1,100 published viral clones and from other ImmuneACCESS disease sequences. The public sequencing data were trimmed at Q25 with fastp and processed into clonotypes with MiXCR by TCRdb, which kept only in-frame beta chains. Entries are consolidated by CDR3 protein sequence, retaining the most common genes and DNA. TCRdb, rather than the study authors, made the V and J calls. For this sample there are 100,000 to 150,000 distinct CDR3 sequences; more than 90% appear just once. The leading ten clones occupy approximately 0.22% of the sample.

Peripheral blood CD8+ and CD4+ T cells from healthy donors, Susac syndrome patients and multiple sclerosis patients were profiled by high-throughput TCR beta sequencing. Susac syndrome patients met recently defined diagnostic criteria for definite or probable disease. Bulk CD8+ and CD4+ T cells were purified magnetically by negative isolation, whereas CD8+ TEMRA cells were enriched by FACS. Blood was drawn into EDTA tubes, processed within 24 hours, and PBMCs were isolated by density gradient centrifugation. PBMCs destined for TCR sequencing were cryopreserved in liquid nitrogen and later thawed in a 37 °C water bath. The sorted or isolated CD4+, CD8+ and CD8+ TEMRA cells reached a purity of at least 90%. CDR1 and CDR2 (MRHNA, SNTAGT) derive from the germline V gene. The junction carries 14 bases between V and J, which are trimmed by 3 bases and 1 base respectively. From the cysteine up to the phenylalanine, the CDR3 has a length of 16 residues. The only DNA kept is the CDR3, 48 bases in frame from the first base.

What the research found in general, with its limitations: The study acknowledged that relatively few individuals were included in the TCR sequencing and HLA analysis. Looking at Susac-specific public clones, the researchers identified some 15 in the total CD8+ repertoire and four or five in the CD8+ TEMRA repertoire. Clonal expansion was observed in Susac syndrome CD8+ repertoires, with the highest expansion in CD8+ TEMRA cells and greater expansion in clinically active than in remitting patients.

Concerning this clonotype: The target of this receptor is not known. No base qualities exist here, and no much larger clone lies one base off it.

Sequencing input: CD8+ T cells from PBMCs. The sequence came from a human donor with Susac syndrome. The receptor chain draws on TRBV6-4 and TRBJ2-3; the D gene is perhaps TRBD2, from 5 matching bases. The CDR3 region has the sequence CASSEGELSGTDTQYF. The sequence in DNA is TGTGCCAGCAGTGAGGGAGAGCTATCAGGCACAGATACGCAGTATTTT.